This entry lists 8 T cell receptor beta chains sequenced from one sample in a study of blood T cells in healthy people across ages. A sample-barcoded 5' primer and a J-beta primer mix were used in a second PCR of roughly 6 to 12 cycles. TCRdb re-derived calls from the 5' RACE reads in MiXCR, one entry per CDR3 protein. The table has around 1.5 million distinct CDR3 sequences, 42% seen once. The specimen was blood. Source of these receptors: a woman younger than 35 in good health.

The sample holds a few counts of this clonotype. The chain has TRBV2 and TRBJ2-7; D tentatively reads TRBD1 or TRBD2 (5 bases each). V gave up 6 bases and J gave up 4 bases, with 16 bases separating them. Germline CDR1 is SNHLY and CDR2 is FYNNEI. This CDR3 is built from 14 residues. The CDR3 nucleotides are TGTGCCAGCAGGGATACCAGGGAGCGGTACGAGCAGTACTTC. As protein: CASRDTRERYEQYF. The entire variable domain, with the rest obtained from reference TRBV2 and TRBJ2-7, is as follows: EPEVTQTPSHQVTQMGQEVILRCVPISNHLYFYWYRQILGQKVEFLVSFYNNEISEKSEIFDDQFSVERPDGSNFTLKIRSTKLEDSAMYFCASRDTRERYEQYFGPGTRLTVT.

This clonotype was counted only a few times. The J gene is TRBJ2-1, the V gene TRBV3-1; D is unresolved. Germline loops: CDR1 LGHDT, CDR2 YNNKEL (reference sequence). The ends were cut back, 1 base at V and 3 bases at J, with 7 bases in the middle. The CDR3 totals 14 residues. The CDR3 DNA is TGTGCCAGCAGCCAAGGCCCAGGCTACAATGAGCAGTTCTTC. Its protein product is CASSQGPGYNEQFF.

The chain uses TRBV14 and TRBJ2-1, with D unclear. The CDR3 length is 15 residues. V was clipped by 4 bases and J by 6 bases, with 16 bases between them. Germline CDR1 SGHDN, CDR2 FVKESK. As DNA, the CDR3 is TGTGCCAGCAGCCTTTATCAGCAGTTTTTCAATGAGCAGTTCTTC. The encoded protein is CASSLYQQFFNEQFF.

There are a few counts of this clonotype. This rearrangement joins TRBV9 to TRBJ2-3; tentative D call: TRBD2 (5 bases). This CDR3 contains 14 residues. CDR1 and CDR2 (germline): SGDLS, YYNGEE. V lost 6 bases and J lost 0, with 11 bases in between. CDR3 DNA: TGTGCCAGCACTCCAGCGGTTAGCACAGATACGCAGTATTTT. Amino acids: CASTPAVSTDTQYF.

In this sample, this clonotype turned up a few times. This chain uses TRBV29-1 with TRBJ2-5; D is tentatively TRBD1 or TRBD2 (6 bases each). The CDR3 loop spans 13 amino acids. The germline V and J ends were trimmed by 7 bases and 5 bases, with 17 bases remaining between them. Germline lookup yields CDR1 SQVTM and CDR2 ANQGSEA. In nucleotides, the CDR3 is TGCAGCGCTCCGACTCGGAGGGGGGAGACCCAGTACTTC. Amino acid sequence: CSAPTRRGETQYF.

V is TRBV5-5 and J is TRBJ2-7; D gene unclear. Germline CDR1 SGHKS, CDR2 YYEKEE (reference sequence). The CDR3 has 13 residues. V lost 6 bases to trimming and J lost 4 bases, with 14 bases between them. The CDR3 nucleotides read TGTGCCAGCAAGTCTCGAGCGAGTTACGAGCAGTACTTC. This encodes CASKSRASYEQYF.

This clonotype was counted only a few times. The chain uses TRBV7-9 and TRBJ2-7, with 7 bases lining up with TRBD2. This CDR3 has 13 amino acids. V trimming: 5 bases; J trimming: 7 bases; junction bases outside the gene matches: 8. CDR1 SEHNR and CDR2 FQNEAQ come from the germline V gene (reference sequence). The CDR3 spells CASSRQPAGEQYF. The CDR3 bases are TGTGCCAGCAGCCGACAGCCAGCGGGGGAGCAGTACTTC. Combining the CDR3 with reference TRBV7-9 and TRBJ2-7 gives the whole variable domain DTGVSQNPRHKITKRGQNVTFRCDPISEHNRLYWYRQTLGQGPEFLTYFQNEAQLEKSRLLSDRFSAERPKGSFSTLEIQRTEQGDSAMYLCASSRQPAGEQYFGPGTRLTVT.

This chain joins TRBV20-1 and TRBJ2-5; D is unresolved. Trimming stripped 3 bases from V and 6 bases from J, with 5 bases between. The CDR3 totals 10 residues. Looked up from germline, CDR1 is DFQATT and CDR2 is SNEGSKA (reference sequence). The CDR3 spells CSARLQTQYF. The CDR3 region has the DNA TGCAGTGCTAGGCTTCAGACCCAGTACTTC.